A single T cell receptor (beta chain) is shown here with its context. No antigen is known for it. The data were produced by immunoSEQ multiplex PCR, yet TCRdb's version contains in-frame clones alone and is incomplete. The sample shows 65,000 to 70,000 clones, about 81% of them seen only once. These data originate in a study of OX40 agonist ivuxolimab in advanced cancers. Across the whole study: Partial response was recorded in three patients: one hepatocellular carcinoma and two cutaneous melanoma cases. Overall study results and limits: The study found that CD8+ T cells averaged more expanded clones than CD4+.

The investigators sampled blood at baseline, at cycle 4 day 1, and at cycle 7 day 1. The CDR3 is made up of 14 amino acids. With 4 bases clipped from V and 3 bases from J, the junction kept 6 bases outside the gene matches. CDR1 and CDR2 from the germline V gene are SGHRS and YFSETQ. The V call is TRBV5-1, the J call TRBJ2-5, with 7 bases aligning to TRBD2. This clonotype was obtained from an adult with an advanced solid tumor such as melanoma, head and neck, liver or kidney cancer. Sequences were derived from CD4+ or CD8+ T cells sorted from blood, sampled in a trial of the OX40 agonist ivuxolimab. DNA of the CDR3: TGCGCCAGCAGCAACAGCGGGAAGGAAGAGACCCAGTACTTC. Translating gives CASSNSGKEETQYF.